This entry is about one T cell receptor beta chain. The data are from a study of T-cell reconstitution after alpha-beta-depleted transplantation in children. The CDR3 sequence is 15 residues long. Trimming shortened V by 5 bases and J by 0 bases, and 13 bases separated the two germline ends. The germline CDR1 and CDR2 sequences are DFQATT and SNEGSKA (reference sequence). Unique molecular identifiers featured in how the TCRbeta library was prepared. MiXCR, run by TCRdb on the PCR reads, gives a single entry per CDR3 protein. The top ten clones hold less than 4.5% of a sample with fewer than 400,000 distinct CDR3 sequences, 20% of them seen once.

Here the sequenced sample was PBMCs from the stem cell graft donor, taken from the stem cell graft. The V call is TRBV20-1, the J call TRBJ1-4; D unclear. The sequence was obtained from a human donor who donated a stem cell graft to a child with acute myeloid leukemia. CDR3 in DNA: TGCAGTGCTCGGAACCGGGATGCAACTAATGAAAAACTGTTTTTT. It yields the protein CSARNRDATNEKLFF.